The 24 T cell receptor beta chains presented below share a single source sample, sequenced in a study of blood T cell repertoires in COVID-19 (dated by TCRdb to the early 2020s). Library construction relied on the immunoSEQ multiplex PCR assay. TCRdb obtained this table from immuneACCESS and retained in-frame rearrangements with V and J assigned. These tables miss some clones; where compared with another copy, unresolved V genes account for less than half of the shortfall, and the remainder is unexplained. Recorded for this sample are around 150,000 clones; 80% of them occurred a single time. 3% to 3.5% of the sample is held by the ten biggest clonotypes. What was sequenced was PBMCs or T cells enriched from blood (not recorded which). The receptors stem from a woman in her fifties or sixties who had recovered from COVID-19.

This rearrangement joins TRBV18 to TRBJ1-4; D not certain. Trimming pared 5 bases from V and 5 bases from J, leaving 9 bases between. This CDR3 comprises 13 residues. Germline CDR1 is KGHSH and CDR2 is LQKENI. For the CDR3, the DNA is TGTGCCAGCTCAGGAGGCCCGAATGAAAAACTGTTTTTT. Translation: CASSGGPNEKLFF.

This chain joins TRBV5-8 and TRBJ2-1; 13 nucleotides align to TRBD2. Losses at the gene ends were 4 bases for V and 2 bases for J; bases not matched to a gene: 0. CDR1 is SGHTS, CDR2 YDEGEE, per germline. CDR3 length: 15 residues. The CDR3 DNA sequence: TGTGCCAGCAGCACTAGCGGGGGGGCCTACAATGAGCAGTTCTTC. Its protein is CASSTSGGAYNEQFF.

The chain uses TRBV19 and TRBJ1-1; the match to TRBD1 covers 9 bases. Germline-derived CDR1 and CDR2 are LNHDA and SQIVND (reference sequence). This CDR3 is built from 14 residues. With 5 bases clipped from V and 6 bases from J, the junction kept 7 bases outside the gene matches. CDR3 protein: CASSWRDRESEAFF. DNA for the CDR3: TGTGCCAGTAGTTGGCGGGACAGGGAATCTGAAGCTTTCTTT.

There are a few counts of this clone. The chain recombines TRBV7-9 with TRBJ2-7, with D perhaps TRBD2 (5 bases). The V gene's germline CDR1 is SEHNR and CDR2 FQNEAQ (reference sequence). V was shortened by 1 base and J by 4 bases, with 14 bases between the two germline ends. The CDR3 consists of 15 residues. This CDR3 is CASSLGLGVEYEQYF. The CDR3 coding sequence is TGTGCCAGCAGCTTAGGCCTGGGAGTAGAGTACGAGCAGTACTTC.

The chain links TRBV3-1 (or the pseudogene TRBV3-2) to TRBJ2-5; 9 bases fit TRBD1. This CDR3 region has 16 residues. The germline CDR1 and CDR2 sequences are LGHDT and YNNKEL (reference sequence). The trim removed 5 bases at V and 2 bases at J, leaving 9 bases unmatched. CDR3 in amino acids: CASSSRIGTGQETQYF. DNA for the CDR3: TGTGCCAGCAGCTCAAGGATTGGGACAGGGCAAGAGACCCAGTACTTC.

The chain joins TRBV24-1 to TRBJ1-1, with 8 bases that match TRBD1. Germline trimming cut 3 bases from V and 7 bases from J; bases unmatched to any gene: 3. From germline, CDR1 is KGHDR and CDR2 SFDVKD. The CDR3 is 13 amino acids. CDR3 nucleotide sequence: TGTGCCACCAGTGATCAAACAGGGGGTGAAGCTTTCTTT. Residues: CATSDQTGGEAFF.

The CDR3 is CASSQRTSGGERAYEQYF. As DNA, the CDR3 is TGCGCCAGCAGCCAGAGGACTAGCGGGGGGGAAAGGGCGTACGAGCAGTACTTC. The chain carries TRBV4-1 and TRBJ2-7; 15 nucleotides match TRBD2. This CDR3 has 18 residues. V dropped 3 bases and J dropped 4; count of bases not matched to a gene: 10. Germline V gene sequence: CDR1 MGHRA, CDR2 YSYEKL.

This chain joins TRBV28 and TRBJ2-1, with 10 bases lining up with TRBD1. Germline CDR1 is MDHEN and CDR2 is SYDVKM. With V trimmed by 5 bases and J by 4 bases, 5 bases remained unmatched. The CDR3 is made up of 15 amino acids. CDR3 loop: CASSPQGQGYNEQFF. The CDR3 bases are TGTGCCAGCAGTCCCCAGGGACAGGGGTACAATGAGCAGTTCTTC. Full variable domain (outside the CDR3, taken from reference TRBV28 and TRBJ2-1): DVKVTQSSRYLVKRTGEKVFLECVQDMDHENMFWYRQDPGLGLRLIYFSYDVKMKEKGDIPEGYSVSREKKERFSLILESASTNQTSMYLCASSPQGQGYNEQFFGPGTRLTVL.

The chain carries TRBV7-8 and TRBJ2-7; 12 nucleotides line up with TRBD1. Germline V gene data show CDR1 as SGHVS and CDR2 as FQNEAQ. The V gene end was trimmed by 2 bases and the J gene end by 5 bases; junction bases not matched to a gene: 13. This CDR3 contains 18 residues. CDR3 sequence: CASSLFSASGTGGNEQYF. In DNA, the CDR3 is TGTGCCAGCAGCTTATTCAGTGCGAGCGGGACAGGGGGCAACGAGCAGTACTTC.

This chain joins TRBV30 and TRBJ1-1; the D gene is possibly TRBD1 (6 bases). V shed 1 base and J shed 1 base, with 10 bases lying between them. The length of the CDR3 is 14 residues. Germline V lookup: CDR1 GTSNPN, CDR2 SVGIG (reference sequence). The DNA of the CDR3 is TGTGCCTGGAGTGCCGGACAGAGGAACACTGAAGCTTTCTTT. Its protein is CAWSAGQRNTEAFF.

The chain has TRBV6-4 and TRBJ2-1, with TRBD1 matching over 8 bases. This CDR3 comprises 15 residues. Germline V gene lookup returns CDR1 MRHNA and CDR2 SNTAGT. Trimming cost V 0 bases and J 6 bases; bases outside gene matches: 4. The CDR3 here is CASSDSYTGGNEQFF. The CDR3 region has the DNA TGTGCCAGCAGTGACTCGTATACAGGGGGCAATGAGCAGTTCTTC.

This rearrangement joins TRBV18 to TRBJ1-2; unclear D gene. This CDR3 has 12 residues. Per the germline V gene, CDR1 is KGHSH and CDR2 is LQKENI. Trimming left V 3 bases short and J 7 bases short, with 9 bases between. The CDR3: CASSPSEGGYTF. The CDR3 DNA is TGTGCCAGCTCACCTTCGGAGGGTGGCTACACCTTC.

The genes are TRBV3-1 (or the pseudogene TRBV3-2) and TRBJ2-7; 9 positions match TRBD1. Germline values: CDR1 LGHDT, CDR2 YNNKEL (reference sequence). The V segment lost 4 bases and the J segment 2 bases; nucleotides outside the gene matches: 3. This CDR3 comprises 14 residues. The CDR3 sequence is CASSRGQGTYEQYF. In DNA, the CDR3 is TGTGCCAGCAGCCGAGGACAGGGGACCTACGAGCAGTACTTC.

The rearrangement joins TRBV11-3 to TRBJ1-5, with a weak D call TRBD1 (6 bases). The CDR3 runs 15 residues. The germline gives CDR1 SGHNT, CDR2 YENEEA. Trimming took 5 bases from V and 0 from J, leaving 11 bases between them. The CDR3 protein is CASSPGTYSNQPQHF. The CDR3 nucleotides read TGTGCCAGCAGCCCTGGGACATATAGCAATCAGCCCCAGCATTTT.

DNA for the CDR3: TGCAGCGTTGGACAGCCCGGGGCTTTCTTT. Encoded protein: CSVGQPGAFF. The V and J genes are TRBV29-1 and TRBJ1-1; TRBD1 might be the D (5 bases). CDR1 is SQVTM and CDR2 is ANQGSEA in the germline V gene. The CDR3 loop spans 10 amino acids. V was cut by 4 bases and J by 11 bases, with 11 bases left in between.

The chain couples TRBV4-1 to TRBJ2-7; no clear D. The CDR3 loop spans 14 amino acids. V was pared by 1 base and J by 2 bases, with 9 bases between. In germline, CDR1 is MGHRA, CDR2 YSYEKL. CDR3 region: CASSQGFGPYEQYF. The CDR3 nucleotides are TGCGCCAGCAGCCAAGGGTTCGGTCCCTACGAGCAGTACTTC.

This chain connects TRBV6-4 to TRBJ2-7, with 8 nucleotides matching TRBD2. The junction had 1 base not matched to a gene; V was cut back by 3 bases and J by 3 bases. Germline assignment: CDR1 MRHNA and CDR2 SNTAGT. CDR3 length equals 13 residues. CDR3 in amino acids: CASSETSGYEQYF. CDR3 nucleotides: TGTGCCAGCAGTGAAACTAGCGGCTACGAGCAGTACTTC.

This clone was found once. The genes are TRBV5-1 and TRBJ2-5; D may be TRBD1 (6 bases). Germline V gene lookup returns CDR1 SGHRS and CDR2 YFSETQ. The CDR3 is 17 amino acids. Trimming pared 3 bases from V and 0 bases from J, leaving 18 bases between. This chain's CDR3 is CASSWGSGAGNQETQYF. The CDR3 region has the DNA TGCGCCAGCAGCTGGGGGTCAGGGGCGGGCAACCAAGAGACCCAGTACTTC.

V gene TRBV7-9 combines with J gene TRBJ1-3, with TRBD1 matching 8 bases. CDR1 and CDR2 from the germline V gene are SEHNR and FQNEAQ (reference sequence). J was trimmed by 1 base and V by 5 bases; bases with no gene match: 7. The CDR3 is made up of 16 amino acids. The CDR3 spells CASSVRGPESGNTIYF. CDR3 DNA: TGTGCCAGCAGCGTCAGGGGGCCAGAGTCTGGAAACACCATATATTTT.

The rearrangement uses TRBV24-1 and TRBJ1-2, with 11 bases matching TRBD1. The CDR3 extends over 17 amino acids. Germline-derived CDR1 and CDR2 are KGHDR and SFDVKD. V dropped 10 bases and J dropped 0; count of bases not matched to a gene: 12. The CDR3 reads CATQRGTGGIPNYGYTF. The DNA for the CDR3 is TGTGCCACTCAGCGAGGGACAGGGGGGATTCCTAACTATGGCTACACCTTC.

V usage is TRBV4-2 and J usage is TRBJ1-2; 10 bases fit TRBD1. Trimming at V came to 0 bases and at J to 5 bases, leaving 9 bases not matched to a gene. From germline, CDR1 is LGHNA and CDR2 YNFKEQ. The CDR3 covers 17 residues. The CDR3 nucleotides read TGTGCCAGCAGCCAAGATTCGACAGGGGGCTCAGTGTATGGCTACACCTTC. Encoded protein: CASSQDSTGGSVYGYTF.

The rearrangement links TRBV14 to TRBJ2-2; maybe TRBD2 (8 bases). Between the trimmed V and J ends, which lost 4 bases and 3 bases, there was a span of 18 bases. This CDR3 comprises 17 residues. Germline V gene lookup returns CDR1 SGHDN and CDR2 FVKESK. CDR3 in amino acids: CASSLGRGRTYTGELFF. CDR3 bases: TGTGCCAGCAGCCTCGGGAGGGGGCGGACATACACCGGGGAGCTGTTTTTT.

This clone has only one observation. The chain employs TRBV5-4 and TRBJ2-3, with 7 bases that match TRBD1. V lost 3 bases, J lost 5 bases, and 9 bases stayed unmatched. The CDR3 is made up of 15 amino acids. Germline V gene sequence: CDR1 SGHNT, CDR2 YYREEE (reference sequence). The CDR3 bases are TGTGCCAGCAGCTCTCAGACAGGGCGAGGAGATACGCAGTATTTT. This encodes CASSSQTGRGDTQYF. Supplemented by reference TRBV5-4 and TRBJ2-3, the full variable domain reads ETGVTQSPTHLIKTRGQQVTLRCSSQSGHNTVSWYQQALGQGPQFIFQYYREEENGRGNFPPRFSGLQFPNYSSELNVNALELDDSALYLCASSSQTGRGDTQYFGPGTRLTVL.

The V gene is TRBV19, the J gene TRBJ1-5; D not resolved. This CDR3 region has 14 residues. Trimming pared 5 bases from V and 7 bases from J, leaving 15 bases between. Germline values: CDR1 LNHDA, CDR2 SQIVND (reference sequence). The CDR3 sequence: CASSSGGKRQPQHF. The CDR3 DNA follows: TGTGCCAGTAGTTCGGGAGGCAAGAGACAGCCCCAGCATTTT.